This TCR beta chain was sequenced in a study of graft-versus-host responses after intestinal transplantation. Study-level information: Each transplant was multivisceral, liver-intestinal, or isolated intestinal. Every recipient underwent anti-thymocyte globulin induction, then tacrolimus and steroids for roughly 3 years. General study points: GvH clones occurred in recipient marrow; some first appeared in ileum or blood. Graft-donor T cell macrochimerism in patients accompanied high graft-versus-host to host-versus-graft clonal ratios in allografts.

The repertoire was sequenced with immunoSEQ multiplex PCR; TCRdb's copy has only in-frame clones and lacks some. The repertoire holds tens of thousands of clones, with 90% as singletons. For this clone: The antigen is unknown.

The material was unstimulated CD4+ T cells sorted from spleen or lymph node cells, obtained before intestinal transplant. This TCR was sampled from a human donor who received an intestinal transplant.

The CDR3 DNA is TGCGCCAGCAGTGAGGGTCAGGGGATGGGTACGCAGTATTTT. Its translation is CASSEGQGMGTQYF. V gene TRBV10-1 combines with J gene TRBJ2-3, with D possibly being TRBD1 (6 bases). In germline, CDR1 is WNHNN, CDR2 SYGVQD (reference sequence). V lost 2 bases to trimming and J lost 8 bases, with 14 bases between them. The CDR3 extends over 14 amino acids.